This entry lists 20 T cell receptor beta chains sequenced from one sample in a study of T cell repertoires in cytomegalovirus infection. Their cognate antigens are unknown. TCRdb passed the reads through MiXCR, listing each CDR3 protein once. This sample yields approximately 990,000 distinct CDR3 sequences, of which approximately 31% are seen a single time; 13% belongs to the top ten. The sample consisted of cultured CD8+ T cells from PBMCs, taken from culture after CMV antigen stimulation. Every receptor here comes from a human donor in good health (CMV status not recorded). Some clones in this sample may be carry-over from other donors' samples.

About this clonotype itself: One end of the junction is discordant with germline, which a read error may explain. The chain uses TRBV5-5 and TRBJ2-1; TRBD2 aligns across 10 bases. Germline V gene lookup returns CDR1 SGHKS and CDR2 YYEKEE (reference sequence). The CDR3 extends over 17 amino acids. The CDR3 is CASSPRGSGGTNNVQFF. DNA for the CDR3: TGTGCCAGCAGCCCCCGGGGTAGCGGGGGGACGAACAATGTGCAGTTCTTC.

V is TRBV28 and J is TRBJ2-3; perhaps D is TRBD1 or TRBD2 (5 bases each). The V and J ends lost 5 bases and 2 bases respectively, with 20 bases between them. The length of the CDR3 is 17 residues. Germline-derived CDR1 and CDR2 are MDHEN and SYDVKM. CDR3 coding DNA: TGTGCCAGCAGTACCCTCAGCCATGGGACCTACACAGATACGCAGTATTTT. This gives the protein CASSTLSHGTYTDTQYF.

J is TRBJ1-1 and V is TRBV12-3 or TRBV12-4; maybe TRBD1 (5 bases). The CDR3 runs to 17 residues. The V and J ends lost 3 bases and 3 bases respectively, with 20 bases between them. The CDR3 loop reads CASSFGAFQKWDTEAFF. CDR3 in DNA: TGTGCCAGCAGTTTTGGGGCTTTTCAGAAGTGGGACACTGAAGCTTTCTTT.

In its sample, this clonotype was seen many times. The CDR3: CASSSTTPSYNEQFF. The CDR3 DNA follows: TGTGCCAGCAGCTCGACAACTCCCTCCTACAATGAGCAGTTCTTC. The chain carries TRBV7-6 and TRBJ2-1; no firm D call. Trimming removed 4 bases from V and 0 bases from J, with 10 bases in between. The germline V gene has CDR1 SGHVS and CDR2 FNYEAQ. CDR3 length equals 15 residues.

This clonotype has just a few counts. The J gene is TRBJ1-3, the V gene TRBV4-1; the D is unclear. Germline assignment: CDR1 MGHRA and CDR2 YSYEKL. The CDR3 length is 20 residues. V lost 0 bases and J 0 bases, leaving 21 bases between the germline ends. CDR3 amino acids: CASSQEPQAVRLLSGNTIYF. The CDR3 DNA follows: TGCGCCAGCAGCCAAGAACCCCAGGCAGTCCGCCTCCTCTCTGGAAACACCATATATTTT.

This clonotype has only a few counts. The V gene is TRBV14, the J gene TRBJ2-7; 10 bases are shared with TRBD2. The CDR3 sequence is 16 residues long. The junction had 6 bases not matched to a gene; V was cut back by 4 bases and J by 0 bases. Germline V gene data show CDR1 as SGHDN and CDR2 as FVKESK. The CDR3 DNA reads TGTGCCAGCAGCCCTTTAGCGGGGGGTACCTCCTACGAGCAGTACTTC. Residues: CASSPLAGGTSYEQYF.

This clonotype was observed once. This chain connects TRBV2 to TRBJ2-2; D not resolved. This CDR3 is built from 10 residues. The V and J ends lost 8 bases and 9 bases respectively, with 7 bases between them. CDR1 and CDR2 from the germline V gene are SNHLY and FYNNEI. The DNA of the CDR3 is TGTGCCAGCGCGGCCCGGGAGCTGTTTTTT. Translated, it gives CASAARELFF.

This chain uses TRBV12-3 or TRBV12-4 with TRBJ2-5, with 7 bases aligning to TRBD1. V was clipped by 3 bases and J by 4 bases; unmatched bases: 11. The CDR3 sequence is 16 residues long. The CDR3: CASSLSTGVAGETQYF. DNA of the CDR3: TGTGCCAGCAGTTTGAGTACAGGGGTTGCCGGAGAGACCCAGTACTTC.

This clonotype was detected only once. The rearrangement links TRBV6-1 to TRBJ2-1; TRBD2 agrees at 11 bases. This CDR3 comprises 17 residues. The germline CDR1 and CDR2 sequences are MNHNS and SASEGT. Trimming at V came to 7 bases and at J to 6 bases, leaving 14 bases not matched to a gene. The CDR3 spells CASKTAPLAGGLNEQFF. CDR3 nucleotides: TGTGCCAGCAAAACCGCTCCGCTAGCGGGGGGCCTCAATGAGCAGTTCTTC.

V and J are TRBV6-2 or TRBV6-3 and TRBJ2-7; 7 bases align to TRBD1. V trimming: 5 bases; J trimming: 2 bases; junction bases outside the gene matches: 9. The CDR3 is 15 amino acids. Looked up from germline, CDR1 is MNHEY and CDR2 is SVGEGT. For the CDR3, the DNA is TGTGCCAGCAGTATGACAGGGATCTCACCCTACGAGCAGTACGTC. Its protein product is CASSMTGISPYEQYV.

There are a few counts of this clonotype. This chain uses TRBV7-6 with TRBJ1-1, with D unclear. The CDR3 contains 11 residues. CDR1 and CDR2 from the germline V gene are SGHVS and FNYEAQ. V lost 4 bases, J lost 6 bases, and 6 bases lay in between. For the CDR3, the DNA is TGTGCCAGCAGCTCCGAGGCTGAAGCTTTCTTT. Translating it yields CASSSEAEAFF.

This clonotype was seen only a few times. The chain joins TRBV6-2 or TRBV6-3 to TRBJ1-5, with D uncertain. Germline CDR1 MNHEY, CDR2 SVGEGT. The CDR3 consists of 12 residues. The germline V and J ends were trimmed by 0 bases and 7 bases, with 4 bases remaining between them. This CDR3 reads CASSYSWQPQHF. The CDR3 coding sequence is TGTGCCAGCAGTTACTCGTGGCAGCCCCAGCATTTT.

This clonotype appeared many times. The chain has TRBV7-8 and TRBJ2-2; 9 bases are shared with TRBD1. The CDR3 sequence is 16 residues long. V lost 6 bases to trimming and J lost 7 bases; unmatched junction nucleotides: 12. The germline CDR1 and CDR2 sequences are SGHVS and FQNEAQ. CDR3 DNA sequence: TGTGCCAGCAGAAAAAATACAGGGGGCACGGGCGGGGAGCTGTTTTTT. It is translated as CASRKNTGGTGGELFF.

The CDR3 nucleotides are TGTGCCAGCAGTGAAGTGACAGAGACCTACGAGCAGTACTTC. It specifies CASSEVTETYEQYF. J is TRBJ2-7 and V is TRBV6-1; D is perhaps TRBD1 (5 bases). There are 14 residues in the CDR3. Per germline, CDR1 MNHNS and CDR2 SASEGT. V was cut by 1 base and J by 2 bases, with 9 bases left in between.

For the CDR3, the DNA is TGTGCCAGCAGTTACGGGGGACAGGGGGTTTTTGAAGCTTTCTTT. It yields the protein CASSYGGQGVFEAFF. The chain employs TRBV6-5 and TRBJ1-1, with TRBD1 identical over 11 bases. The germline V gene has CDR1 MNHEY and CDR2 SVGAGI. The CDR3 has 15 amino acids. V was pared by 2 bases and J by 7 bases, with 6 bases of the junction left unmatched.

This clonotype came up a few times. This sequence joins TRBV10-3 and TRBJ2-3; tentative D call: TRBD1 (5 bases). Germline V gene lookup returns CDR1 ENHRY and CDR2 SYGVKD. The germline V and J ends were trimmed by 3 bases and 2 bases, with 12 bases remaining between them. CDR3 length: 15 amino acids. This CDR3 reads CAISEGASDTDTQYF. DNA of the CDR3: TGTGCCATCAGTGAAGGGGCCAGTGACACAGATACGCAGTATTTT.

This chain joins TRBV27 and TRBJ1-2, with D perhaps TRBD1 (5 bases). Germline values: CDR1 MNHEY, CDR2 SMNVEV (reference sequence). The CDR3 has 13 amino acids. The V end was cut by 6 bases, the J end by 6 bases, with 14 bases between. As DNA, the CDR3 is TGTGCCAGCAGCGATGGGACCGCGAATGGCTACACCTTC. It yields the protein CASSDGTANGYTF.

The chain joins TRBV7-8 to TRBJ1-3, with D maybe TRBD1 (5 bases). The germline V gene encodes CDR1 SGHVS and CDR2 FQNEAQ. The V end lost 5 bases, the J end lost 7 bases, and 18 bases lay between the germline ends. CDR3 length equals 15 residues. Here the CDR3 reads CASSPRDDGGNTIYF. CDR3 bases: TGTGCCAGCAGCCCCCGGGACGACGGCGGGAACACCATATATTTT.

The V call is TRBV27, the J call TRBJ1-6; TRBD1 matches at 12 bases. V gave up 5 bases and J gave up 4 bases; unmatched junction bases: 9. The CDR3 loop spans 18 amino acids. CDR1 is MNHEY and CDR2 is SMNVEV in the germline V gene (reference sequence). CDR3 in amino acids: CASSPSGTGGGYNSPLHF. For the CDR3, the DNA is TGTGCCAGCAGTCCATCCGGGACAGGGGGCGGGTATAATTCACCCCTCCACTTT.

A note on this clonotype: A much larger clonotype is one base distant, so this may be a read error. This rearrangement joins TRBV7-6 to TRBJ1-2; D unclear. This CDR3 has 13 residues. Looked up from germline, CDR1 is SGHVS and CDR2 is FNYEAQ. DNA for the CDR3: TGTGCCAGCAGACCAGCGACGGCCTATGCCTACACCTTC. Encoded protein: CASRPATAYAYTF.